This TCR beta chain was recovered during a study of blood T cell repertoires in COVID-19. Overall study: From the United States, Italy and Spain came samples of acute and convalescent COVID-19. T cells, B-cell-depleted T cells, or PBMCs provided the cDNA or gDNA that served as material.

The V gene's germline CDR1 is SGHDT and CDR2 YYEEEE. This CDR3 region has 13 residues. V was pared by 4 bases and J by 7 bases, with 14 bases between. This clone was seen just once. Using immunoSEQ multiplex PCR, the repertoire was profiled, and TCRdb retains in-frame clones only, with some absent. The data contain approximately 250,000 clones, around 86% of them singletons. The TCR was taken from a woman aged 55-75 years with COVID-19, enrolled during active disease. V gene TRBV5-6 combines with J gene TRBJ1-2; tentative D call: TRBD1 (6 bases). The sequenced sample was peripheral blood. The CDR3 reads CASSGAGAGGYTF. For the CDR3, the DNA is TGTGCCAGCAGCGGAGCAGGGGCTGGTGGCTACACCTTC.